Presented here are 31 T cell receptor beta chains from one specimen sequenced in a study of T cells after yellow fever vaccination. TCRdb reanalysed the 5' RACE reads using MiXCR and keeps one entry per CDR3 protein. The repertoire has a few hundred thousand distinct CDR3 sequences, about 6.6% of them found once; the top ten carry 18%. The sample consisted of PBMCs, taken about 49 days after the first yellow fever vaccination. The receptors shown here come from a man aged 18 to 29 who received the YFV17D yellow fever vaccine.

This clonotype was counted at least ten times. The chain links TRBV6-5 to TRBJ2-5; D possibly corresponds to TRBD1 (5 bases). V lost 2 bases and J lost 5, with 9 bases in between. CDR3 length: 13 amino acids. Germline V CDR1 and CDR2: MNHEY, SVGAGI. The CDR3, as DNA: TGTGCCAGCAGTTACAGGAAGGGGGAGACCCAGTACTTC. This gives the protein CASSYRKGETQYF.

CDR3 amino acids: CASSLGGDQETQYF. The CDR3 coding sequence is TGTGCCAGCAGCTTAGGCGGGGACCAAGAGACCCAGTACTTC. The V gene is TRBV7-8, the J gene TRBJ2-5; D is perhaps TRBD2 (6 bases). This CDR3 is built from 14 residues. The germline V gene has CDR1 SGHVS and CDR2 FQNEAQ. Between the trimmed V and J ends, which lost 1 base and 0 bases, there was a span of 6 bases.

Ten or more counts support this clonotype. The chain employs TRBV5-1 and TRBJ2-2, with a weak D call TRBD2 (5 bases). The V and J ends lost 4 bases and 6 bases respectively, with 13 bases between them. Germline CDR1 reads SGHRS; CDR2 reads YFSETQ. This CDR3 has 14 amino acids. CDR3: CASSAGAGSGELFF. The CDR3 coding sequence is TGCGCCAGCAGCGCGGGCGCGGGCTCCGGGGAGCTGTTTTTT.

The chain carries TRBV5-4 and TRBJ1-5; D uncertain. CDR1 is SGHNT, CDR2 YYREEE, per germline (reference sequence). The V end was cut by 1 base, the J end by 3 bases, with 11 bases between. This CDR3 is 15 amino acids long. CDR3: CASSLHPDYNQPQHF. The CDR3 DNA is TGTGCCAGCAGCTTGCATCCAGACTACAATCAGCCCCAGCATTTT.

This clonotype was seen ten or more times. The chain uses TRBV3-1 and TRBJ2-2; tentative D call: TRBD1 (6 bases). CDR1 is LGHDT, CDR2 YNNKEL, per germline (reference sequence). The CDR3 covers 15 residues. The V end lost 5 bases, the J end lost 0 bases, and 10 bases lay between the germline ends. The CDR3 coding sequence is TGTGCCAGCAGCTCCGGGACAACGAACACCGGGGAGCTGTTTTTT. Translated: CASSSGTTNTGELFF.

The V gene is TRBV28, the J gene TRBJ2-7; D possibly matches TRBD1 or TRBD2 (7 bases each). Germline V gives CDR1 MDHEN, CDR2 SYDVKM. This CDR3 region has 16 residues. Trimming stripped 6 bases from V and 0 bases from J, with 18 bases between. The DNA for the CDR3 is TGTGCCAGCAGACCCAGCGGGACAGCGATCTCCTACGAGCAGTACGTC. Its protein product is CASRPSGTAISYEQYV.

The chain recombines TRBV6-1 with TRBJ2-2, with a possible D match to TRBD1 (6 bases). CDR3 length: 15 amino acids. Germline-derived CDR1 and CDR2 are MNHNS and SASEGT. Trimming left V 7 bases short and J 0 bases short, with 12 bases between. The CDR3 DNA is TGTGCCAGCATCCCGGACAGCACGAACACCGGGGAGCTGTTTTTT. Amino acids: CASIPDSTNTGELFF.

V is TRBV29-1 and J is TRBJ2-7; D is ambiguous. Trimming took off 6 bases at V and 0 bases at J, with 9 bases between the two ends. The CDR3 sequence is 12 residues long. Germline CDR1 reads SQVTM; CDR2 reads ANQGSEA. The CDR3 DNA reads TGCAGCGTCAAGAGAAGCTCCTACGAGCAGTACTTC. This sequence encodes CSVKRSSYEQYF.

V and J are TRBV5-1 and TRBJ2-5, with TRBD2 matching over 15 bases. There are 16 residues in the CDR3. Germline assignment: CDR1 SGHRS and CDR2 YFSETQ. Trimming took 4 bases from V and 4 from J; bases not matched to a gene: 5. For the CDR3, the DNA is TGCGCCAGCAGCAGGACTAGCGGGGGGGCAGTAGAGACCCAGTACTTC. Protein: CASSRTSGGAVETQYF.

This clonotype came up a few times. CDR3: CASSLGVGQNTEAFF. In DNA form, the CDR3 reads TGTGCCAGCAGCTTAGGGGTTGGGCAGAACACTGAAGCTTTCTTT. The chain is built from TRBV7-9 and TRBJ1-1; D unclear. The length of the CDR3 is 15 residues. Germline CDR1 SEHNR, CDR2 FQNEAQ (reference sequence). Deletions cut 1 base from V and 1 base from J, with 10 bases between.

Many counts were recorded for this clonotype. CDR3 amino acids: CASSITGGRQPQHF. CDR3 sequence (DNA): TGTGCCAGTAGTATCACCGGGGGTAGGCAGCCCCAGCATTTT. V and J are TRBV19 and TRBJ1-5; a possible D gene is TRBD1 (5 bases). The ends were cut back, 3 bases at V and 7 bases at J, with 13 bases in the middle. Germline V lookup: CDR1 LNHDA, CDR2 SQIVND (reference sequence). The CDR3 is 14 residues long. The whole variable domain, filled in from reference TRBV19 and TRBJ1-5, reads DGGITQSPKYLFRKEGQNVTLSCEQNLNHDAMYWYRQDPGQGLRLIYYSQIVNDFQKGDIAEGYSVSREKKESFPLTVTSAQKNPTAFYLCASSITGGRQPQHFGDGTRLSIL.

The rearrangement links TRBV9 to TRBJ1-4, with 7 bases identical to TRBD1. The CDR3 runs 16 residues. Trimming took 3 bases from V and 7 from J; bases not matched to a gene: 12. Germline assignment: CDR1 SGDLS and CDR2 YYNGEE. CDR3 DNA: TGTGCCAGCAGCGCAAGAACAGGGGAAGTGGGTGAAAAACTGTTTTTT. Translation gives CASSARTGEVGEKLFF.

This clonotype was found many times. The J gene is TRBJ2-1, the V gene TRBV9; 7 bases are a match to TRBD2. V shed 4 bases, J shed 4 bases, and the junction held 11 bases outside the gene matches. CDR1 is SGDLS and CDR2 is YYNGEE in the germline V gene. The CDR3 length is 16 residues. The CDR3 bases are TGTGCCAGCAGCTCTCCCCCGCTAGCGGCTTACAATGAGCAGTTCTTC. This gives the protein CASSSPPLAAYNEQFF. Using reference TRBV9 and TRBJ2-1 for the parts outside the CDR3, the full variable domain is DSGVTQTPKHLITATGQRVTLRCSPRSGDLSVYWYQQSLDQGLQFLIQYYNGEERAKGNILERFSAQQFPDLHSELNLSSLELGDSALYFCASSSPPLAAYNEQFFGPGTRLTVL.

This clonotype has a handful of counts. The chain recombines TRBV20-1 with TRBJ2-3; TRBD2 matches at 7 bases. This CDR3 contains 17 residues. With 3 bases clipped from V and 1 base from J, the junction kept 13 bases outside the gene matches. Germline V CDR1 and CDR2: DFQATT, SNEGSKA (reference sequence). The CDR3, as DNA: TGCAGTGCTAGTTTCCCTCTGGGGGGGGTCGGCACAGATACGCAGTATTTT. This translates into CSASFPLGGVGTDTQYF.

This clonotype occurred a few times. The rearrangement joins TRBV21-1 to TRBJ2-1; the table's TRBD1 call for D was not verified on the DNA. TRBV21-1 is a pseudogene. This CDR3 contains 13 residues. The CDR3 DNA sequence: TGTGCCAGCAGCAAAGGCCGGGGGGTCATTGAGTTCTTC. Its protein product is CASSKGRGVIEFF.

Only a few counts were recorded for this clonotype. This chain joins TRBV10-3 and TRBJ2-1, with D tentatively TRBD2 (6 bases). Germline CDR1 reads ENHRY; CDR2 reads SYGVKD. There are 15 residues in the CDR3. The V end lost 6 bases, the J end lost 1 base, and 13 bases lay between the germline ends. Written as DNA, the CDR3 is TGTGCCATCAGAAGTAGCGGTGGGTCCTACAATGAGCAGTTCTTC. Translation: CAIRSSGGSYNEQFF.

V is TRBV7-9 and J is TRBJ2-7; D gene unclear. The CDR3 length is 13 residues. Between the trimmed V and J ends, which lost 1 base and 5 bases, there was a span of 9 bases. Germline values: CDR1 SEHNR, CDR2 FQNEAQ (reference sequence). In DNA form, the CDR3 reads TGTGCCAGCAGCTTAGTTTTGGGGAACGAGCAGTACTTC. Its translation is CASSLVLGNEQYF.

The J gene is TRBJ1-5, the V gene TRBV5-5; possibly TRBD1 for D (5 bases). Germline V gives CDR1 SGHKS, CDR2 YYEKEE (reference sequence). V was clipped by 1 base and J by 2 bases, with 10 bases between them. This CDR3 has 15 amino acids. The CDR3 region has the DNA TGTGCCAGCAGCTTGTATCTGGGGGGCAATCAGCCCCAGCATTTT. As protein: CASSLYLGGNQPQHF.

This clonotype was seen a few times. As DNA, the CDR3 is TGTGCCAGCAGCTTAGAGGTGCACAAAAGCACAGATACGCAGTATTTT. Residues: CASSLEVHKSTDTQYF. V gene TRBV11-2 combines with J gene TRBJ2-3, with no clear D. Germline CDR1 SGHAT, CDR2 FQNNGV. The CDR3 spans 16 residues. Trimming pared 0 bases from V and 0 bases from J, leaving 10 bases between.

This chain connects TRBV20-1 to TRBJ1-6, with D hard to call. V gave up 1 base and J gave up 9 bases, with 13 bases separating them. This CDR3 is built from 14 residues. The germline gives CDR1 DFQATT, CDR2 SNEGSKA (reference sequence). Written as DNA, the CDR3 is TGCAGTGCTAGAGCCAGGACCGCCCCTTCACCCCTCCACTTT. It is translated as CSARARTAPSPLHF.

The chain is built from TRBV7-2 and TRBJ2-7, with D hard to call. Germline CDR1 and CDR2: SGHTA and FQGNSA. The CDR3 spans 15 residues. Trimming shortened V by 4 bases and J by 4 bases, and 17 bases separated the two germline ends. The CDR3 coding sequence is TGTGCCAGCAGCTCGGGTGGCGCGAGTAGTTACGAGCAGTACTTC. This sequence encodes CASSSGGASSYEQYF.

The CDR3 loop is CASSAPVGQGSSPLHF. The DNA of the CDR3 is TGTGCCAGCAGCGCCCCGGTGGGACAGGGTTCTTCACCCCTCCACTTT. This sequence joins TRBV7-9 and TRBJ1-6; TRBD1 agrees at 9 bases. V lost 5 bases and J lost 9; bases outside the gene matches: 11. CDR1 and CDR2 from the germline V gene are SEHNR and FQNEAQ (reference sequence). The CDR3 runs to 16 residues.

There are many counts of this clonotype. V is TRBV5-4 and J is TRBJ2-5, with 10 bases matching TRBD2. The junction had 6 bases not matched to a gene; V was cut back by 4 bases and J by 0 bases. The germline CDR1 and CDR2 sequences are SGHNT and YYREEE (reference sequence). The CDR3 totals 16 residues. The CDR3 is CASSHIGLADQETQYF. CDR3 in DNA: TGTGCCAGCAGCCATATAGGACTAGCGGACCAAGAGACCCAGTACTTC.

This clonotype was observed a handful of times. The rearrangement joins TRBV5-6 to TRBJ2-3; 7 bases are shared with TRBD1. Looked up from germline, CDR1 is SGHDT and CDR2 is YYEEEE. The V and J ends lost 4 bases and 9 bases, in that order; junction bases with no gene match: 8. The CDR3 sequence is 13 residues long. CDR3 DNA sequence: TGTGCCAGCAGCGAGAGGGGGCCTTTGACGCAGTATTTT. This encodes CASSERGPLTQYF. Looking up the rest from reference TRBV5-6 and TRBJ2-3 gives the full variable domain: DAGVTQSPTHLIKTRGQQVTLRCSPKSGHDTVSWYQQALGQGPQFIFQYYEEEERQRGNFPDRFSGHQFPNYSSELNVNALLLGDSALYLCASSERGPLTQYFGPGTRLTVL.

There are a few counts of this clonotype. The CDR3 region is CSASSGNTDTQYF. The CDR3 DNA sequence: TGCAGTGCTTCTAGCGGGAACACAGATACGCAGTATTTT. This chain connects TRBV20-1 to TRBJ2-3; 9 bases fit TRBD2. Germline V gene lookup returns CDR1 DFQATT and CDR2 SNEGSKA (reference sequence). The CDR3 runs to 13 residues. Trimming cost V 5 bases and J 2 bases; bases outside gene matches: 2.

V usage is TRBV5-1 and J usage is TRBJ2-5; 12 nucleotides align to TRBD1. V was clipped by 3 bases and J by 5 bases; unmatched bases: 14. This CDR3 region has 18 residues. Germline V gene data show CDR1 as SGHRS and CDR2 as YFSETQ. The chain's CDR3 is CASSWGSTGTGGRETQYF. DNA of the CDR3: TGCGCCAGCAGCTGGGGTTCAACCGGGACAGGGGGCCGGGAGACCCAGTACTTC.

V gene TRBV7-8 combines with J gene TRBJ2-3; D is unclear. The germline gives CDR1 SGHVS, CDR2 FQNEAQ. V was pared by 1 base and J by 5 bases, with 10 bases between. The CDR3 has 14 residues. Here the CDR3 reads CASSLDGPLDTQYF. CDR3 sequence (DNA): TGTGCCAGCAGCTTAGATGGGCCGTTAGATACGCAGTATTTT.

Only a few counts were recorded for this clonotype. The chain employs TRBV5-6 and TRBJ2-5; D not resolved. CDR3 size: 13 residues. Trimming pared 0 bases from V and 1 base from J, leaving 4 bases between. CDR1 and CDR2 from the germline V gene are SGHDT and YYEEEE. The CDR3: CASSLVVQETQYF. The CDR3, as DNA: TGTGCCAGCAGCTTGGTTGTCCAAGAGACCCAGTACTTC.

This clonotype was observed many times. The J gene is TRBJ1-1, the V gene TRBV27; D unresolved. CDR3 length: 13 residues. Germline V gene sequence: CDR1 MNHEY, CDR2 SMNVEV (reference sequence). Trimming took off 4 bases at V and 4 bases at J, with 10 bases between the two ends. For the CDR3, the DNA is TGTGCCAGCAGTTATGGAGGAGTCACTGAAGCTTTCTTT. Its protein is CASSYGGVTEAFF.

This rearrangement joins TRBV20-1 to TRBJ1-5, with D perhaps TRBD1 (5 bases). Germline V gene lookup returns CDR1 DFQATT and CDR2 SNEGSKA (reference sequence). The V end lost 6 bases, the J end lost 2 bases, and 14 bases lay between the germline ends. The CDR3 is made up of 14 amino acids. The CDR3 loop reads CSAERGARNQPQHF. Written as DNA, the CDR3 is TGCAGTGCCGAGCGAGGGGCGCGCAATCAGCCCCAGCATTTT.

The chain combines TRBV5-1 with TRBJ1-4, with 8 nucleotides matching TRBD1. Per germline, CDR1 SGHRS and CDR2 YFSETQ. The ends lost 0 bases at V and 4 bases at J; junction bases unmatched: 2. This CDR3 is 15 amino acids long. The CDR3 here is CASSLGQGRNEKLFF. The CDR3 DNA sequence: TGCGCCAGCAGCTTGGGACAGGGGCGTAATGAAAAACTGTTTTTT.